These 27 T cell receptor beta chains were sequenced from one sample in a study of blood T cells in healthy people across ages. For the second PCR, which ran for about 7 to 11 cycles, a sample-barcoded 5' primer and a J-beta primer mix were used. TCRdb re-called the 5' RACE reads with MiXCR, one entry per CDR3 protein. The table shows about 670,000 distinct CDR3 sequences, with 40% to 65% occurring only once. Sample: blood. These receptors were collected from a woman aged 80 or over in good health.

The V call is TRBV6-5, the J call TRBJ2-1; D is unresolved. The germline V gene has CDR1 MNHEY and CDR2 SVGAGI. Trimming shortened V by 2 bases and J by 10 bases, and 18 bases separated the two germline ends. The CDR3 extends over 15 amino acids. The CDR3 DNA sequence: TGTGCCAGCAGTTACGTACCAGCAATTAGGGCCGAGCAGTTCTTC. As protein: CASSYVPAIRAEQFF.

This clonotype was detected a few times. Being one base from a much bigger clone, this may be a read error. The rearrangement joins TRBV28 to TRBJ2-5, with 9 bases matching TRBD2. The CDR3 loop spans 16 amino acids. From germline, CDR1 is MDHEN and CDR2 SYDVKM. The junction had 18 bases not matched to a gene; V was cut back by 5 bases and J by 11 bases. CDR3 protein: CASSPGGLAGSNEQYF. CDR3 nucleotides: TGTGCCAGCAGTCCGGGTGGCCTAGCGGGGTCAAATGAGCAGTACTTC.

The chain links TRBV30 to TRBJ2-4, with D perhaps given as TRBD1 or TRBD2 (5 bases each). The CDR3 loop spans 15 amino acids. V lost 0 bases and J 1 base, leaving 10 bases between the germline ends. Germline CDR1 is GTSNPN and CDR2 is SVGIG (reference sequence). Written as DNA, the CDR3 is TGTGCCTGGAGTGTAGGGACCCTGGCCAAAAACATTCAGTACTTC. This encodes CAWSVGTLAKNIQYF.

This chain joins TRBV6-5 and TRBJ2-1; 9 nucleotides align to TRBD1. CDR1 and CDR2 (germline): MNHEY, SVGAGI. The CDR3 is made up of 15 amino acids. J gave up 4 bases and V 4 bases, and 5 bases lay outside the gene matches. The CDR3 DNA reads TGTGCCAGCAGTTCGACGACAGGGGGGTACAATGAGCAGTTCTTC. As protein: CASSSTTGGYNEQFF.

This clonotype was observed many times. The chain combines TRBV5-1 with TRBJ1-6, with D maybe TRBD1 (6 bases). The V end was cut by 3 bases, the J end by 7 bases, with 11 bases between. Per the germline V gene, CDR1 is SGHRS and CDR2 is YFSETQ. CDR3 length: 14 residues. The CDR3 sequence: CASSSRTENSPLHF. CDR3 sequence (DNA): TGCGCCAGCAGCTCCCGGACAGAAAATTCACCCCTCCACTTT.

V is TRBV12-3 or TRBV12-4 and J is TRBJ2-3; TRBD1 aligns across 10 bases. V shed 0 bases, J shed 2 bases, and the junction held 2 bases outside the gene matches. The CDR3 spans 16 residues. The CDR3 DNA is TGTGCCAGCAGTTTAGCGGGACAGGGGACCACAGATACGCAGTATTTT. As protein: CASSLAGQGTTDTQYF.

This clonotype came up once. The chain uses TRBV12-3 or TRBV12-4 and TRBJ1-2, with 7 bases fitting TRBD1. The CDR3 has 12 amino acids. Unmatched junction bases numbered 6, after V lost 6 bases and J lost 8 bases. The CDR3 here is CASRRGRQGYTF. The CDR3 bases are TGTGCCAGCAGAAGGGGGCGACAGGGCTACACCTTC.

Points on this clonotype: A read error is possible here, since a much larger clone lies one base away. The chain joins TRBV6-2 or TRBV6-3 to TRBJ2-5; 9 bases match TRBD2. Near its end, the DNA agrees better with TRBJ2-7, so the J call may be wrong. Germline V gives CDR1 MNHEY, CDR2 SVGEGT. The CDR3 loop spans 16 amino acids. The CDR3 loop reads CASGCLGAGGFYEQYF. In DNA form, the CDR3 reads TGTGCCAGCGGCTGTCTCGGAGCGGGAGGTTTCTACGAGCAGTACTTC.

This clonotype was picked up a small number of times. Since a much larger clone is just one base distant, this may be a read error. The CDR3 DNA reads as TGTGCCAGCAGTTTGACTAGCGGATACAATGGGCAGTTCTTC. Its translation is CASSLTSGYNGQFF. The gene calls are TRBV28 and TRBJ2-1; 9 nucleotides align to TRBD2. CDR3 length: 14 residues. Germline V CDR1 and CDR2: MDHEN, SYDVKM.

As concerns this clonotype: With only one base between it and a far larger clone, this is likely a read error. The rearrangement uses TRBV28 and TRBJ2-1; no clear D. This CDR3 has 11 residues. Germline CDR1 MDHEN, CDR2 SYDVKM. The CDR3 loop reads CTSSPRNEQFF. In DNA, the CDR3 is TGTACCAGCAGTCCCCGGAATGAGCAGTTCTTC.

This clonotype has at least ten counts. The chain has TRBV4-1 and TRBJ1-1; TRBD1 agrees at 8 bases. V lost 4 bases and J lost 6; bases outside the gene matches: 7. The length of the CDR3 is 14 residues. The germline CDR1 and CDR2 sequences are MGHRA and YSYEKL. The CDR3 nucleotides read TGCGCCAGCAGCCGAGTGACAGGGGTCGCTGAAGCTTTCTTT. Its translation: CASSRVTGVAEAFF.

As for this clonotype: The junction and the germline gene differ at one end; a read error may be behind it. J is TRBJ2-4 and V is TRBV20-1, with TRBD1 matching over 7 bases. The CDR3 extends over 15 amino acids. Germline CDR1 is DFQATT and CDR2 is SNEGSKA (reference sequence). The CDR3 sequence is CSARRQGRAKNIRYF. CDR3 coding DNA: TGCAGTGCTAGAAGACAGGGAAGAGCCAAAAACATTCGGTACTTC.

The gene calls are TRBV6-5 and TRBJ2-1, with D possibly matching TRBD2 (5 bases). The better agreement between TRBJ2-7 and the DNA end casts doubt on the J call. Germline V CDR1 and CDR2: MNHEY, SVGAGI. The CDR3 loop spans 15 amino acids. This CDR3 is CASSPVPQDYNEQYF. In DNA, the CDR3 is TGTGCCAGCAGCCCCGTGCCGCAAGACTACAATGAGCAGTACTTC.

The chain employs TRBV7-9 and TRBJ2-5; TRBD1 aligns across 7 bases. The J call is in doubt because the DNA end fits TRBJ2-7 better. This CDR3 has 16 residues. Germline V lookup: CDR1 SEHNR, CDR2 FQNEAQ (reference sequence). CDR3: CASSLLGPTGPSEQYF. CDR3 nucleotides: TGTGCCAGCAGCTTATTGGGCCCGACAGGGCCGTCCGAGCAGTACTTC.

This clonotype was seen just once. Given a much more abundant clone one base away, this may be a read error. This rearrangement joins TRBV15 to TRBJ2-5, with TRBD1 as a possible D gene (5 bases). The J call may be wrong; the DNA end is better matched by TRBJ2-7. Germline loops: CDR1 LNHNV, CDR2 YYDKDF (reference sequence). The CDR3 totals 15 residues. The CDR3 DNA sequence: TGTGCCACCAGCAGAGTTCCAGGGCTACGATACGAGCAGTACTTC. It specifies CATSRVPGLRYEQYF.

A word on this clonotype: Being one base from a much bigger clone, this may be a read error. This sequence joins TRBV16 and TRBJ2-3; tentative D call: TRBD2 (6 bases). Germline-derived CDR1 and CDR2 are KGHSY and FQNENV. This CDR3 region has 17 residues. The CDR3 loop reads CASGQDYRRASTDTQYF. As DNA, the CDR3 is TGTGCCAGCGGCCAGGACTACCGGAGGGCTAGCACAGATACGCAGTATTTT.

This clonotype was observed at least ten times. The CDR3 DNA reads as TGTGCCAGCAGCTTGGACAGGGGCTCGCCCGCGACCCAGTACTTC. Residues: CASSLDRGSPATQYF. This rearrangement joins TRBV5-4 to TRBJ2-5, with 7 bases fitting TRBD1. J lost 7 bases, V lost 0 bases, and 9 bases had no gene match. CDR1 and CDR2 (germline): SGHNT, YYREEE (reference sequence). CDR3 size: 15 residues. Drawing the rest from reference TRBV5-4 and TRBJ2-5, the complete variable domain is ETGVTQSPTHLIKTRGQQVTLRCSSQSGHNTVSWYQQALGQGPQFIFQYYREEENGRGNFPPRFSGLQFPNYSSELNVNALELDDSALYLCASSLDRGSPATQYFGPGTRLLVL.

CDR3 loop: CSARDGRGNEQFF. CDR3 DNA sequence: TGCAGTGCTAGAGATGGGCGCGGGAATGAGCAGTTCTTC. J is TRBJ2-1 and V is TRBV20-1; TRBD2 is a possible D gene (5 bases). The CDR3 loop spans 13 amino acids. Trimming removed 0 bases at V and 7 bases at J, with 10 bases between. CDR1 and CDR2 from the germline V gene are DFQATT and SNEGSKA (reference sequence).

CDR3 loop: CATSRGSGSTDTQYF. The CDR3 DNA reads as TGTGCCACCAGCAGAGGAAGCGGGAGTACAGATACGCAGTATTTT. This chain links TRBV15 with TRBJ2-3, with 8 bases lining up with TRBD2. The CDR3 contains 15 residues. V shed 1 base, J shed 3 bases, and the junction held 3 bases outside the gene matches. Germline assignment: CDR1 LNHNV and CDR2 YYDKDF (reference sequence). Supplemented by reference TRBV15 and TRBJ2-3, the full variable domain reads DAMVIQNPRYQVTQFGKPVTLSCSQTLNHNVMYWYQQKSSQAPKLLFHYYDKDFNNEADTPDNFQSRRPNTSFCFLDIRSPGLGDTAMYLCATSRGSGSTDTQYFGPGTRLTVL.

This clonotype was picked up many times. In nucleotides, the CDR3 is TGTGCCAGCAGCTTGTATGGCGGTACCTACAATGAGCAGTTCTTC. It is translated as CASSLYGGTYNEQFF. The chain carries TRBV7-2 and TRBJ2-1; D call uncertain. Germline assignment: CDR1 SGHTA and CDR2 FQGNSA. The CDR3 runs 15 residues. Trimming left V 3 bases short and J 2 bases short, with 11 bases between.

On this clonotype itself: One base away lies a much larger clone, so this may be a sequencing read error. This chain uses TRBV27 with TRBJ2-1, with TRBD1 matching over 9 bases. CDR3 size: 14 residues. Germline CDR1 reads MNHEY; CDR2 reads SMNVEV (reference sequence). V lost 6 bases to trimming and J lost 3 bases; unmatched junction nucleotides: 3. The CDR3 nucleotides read TGTGCCAGCAGATGGACAGGGGACTACAATGAGCAGTTCTTC. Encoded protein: CASRWTGDYNEQFF.

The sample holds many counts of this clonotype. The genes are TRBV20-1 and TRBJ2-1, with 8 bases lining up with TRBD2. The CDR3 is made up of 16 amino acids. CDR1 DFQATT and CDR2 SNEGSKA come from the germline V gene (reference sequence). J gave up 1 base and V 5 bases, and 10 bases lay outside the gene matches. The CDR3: CSAPKERGISYNEQFF. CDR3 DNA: TGCAGTGCTCCCAAGGAGCGGGGGATTTCCTACAATGAGCAGTTCTTC.

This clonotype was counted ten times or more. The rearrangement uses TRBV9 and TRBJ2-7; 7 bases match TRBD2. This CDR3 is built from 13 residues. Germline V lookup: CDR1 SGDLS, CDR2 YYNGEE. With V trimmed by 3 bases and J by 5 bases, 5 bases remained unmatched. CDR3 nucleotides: TGTGCCAGCAGCGGCGGGAGAAACCACGAGCAGTACTTC. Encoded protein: CASSGGRNHEQYF.

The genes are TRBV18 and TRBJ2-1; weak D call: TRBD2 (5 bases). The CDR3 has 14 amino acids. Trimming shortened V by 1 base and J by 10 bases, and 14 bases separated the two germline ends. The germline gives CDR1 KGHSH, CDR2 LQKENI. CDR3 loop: CASSPLIGSGEQFF. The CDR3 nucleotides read TGTGCCAGCTCACCACTCATCGGCTCGGGAGAGCAGTTCTTC.

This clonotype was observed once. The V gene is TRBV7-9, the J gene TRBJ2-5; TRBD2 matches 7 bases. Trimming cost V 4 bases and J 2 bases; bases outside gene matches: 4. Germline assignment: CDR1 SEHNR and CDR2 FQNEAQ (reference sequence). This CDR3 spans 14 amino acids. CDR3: CASSSLASQETQYF. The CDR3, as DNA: TGTGCCAGCAGCTCACTAGCGAGTCAAGAGACCCAGTACTTC.

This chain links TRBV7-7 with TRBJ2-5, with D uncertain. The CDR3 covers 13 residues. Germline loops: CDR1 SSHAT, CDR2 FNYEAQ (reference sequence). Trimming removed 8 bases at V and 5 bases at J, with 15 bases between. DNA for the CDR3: TGTGCCAGCGCGTCGGGCCCGGCGGAGACCCAGTACTTC. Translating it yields CASASGPAETQYF.

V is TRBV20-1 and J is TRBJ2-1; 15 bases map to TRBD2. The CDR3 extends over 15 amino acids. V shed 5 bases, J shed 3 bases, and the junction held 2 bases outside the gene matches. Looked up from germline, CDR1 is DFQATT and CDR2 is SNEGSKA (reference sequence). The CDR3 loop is CSASGLAGGYNEQFF. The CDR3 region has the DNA TGCAGTGCTTCGGGACTAGCGGGGGGCTACAATGAGCAGTTCTTC.